This TCR beta chain came from a study of Graves' ophthalmopathy and Graves' hyperthyroidism (dated by TCRdb to 2016 to 2018). Background for the entire study: Peripheral blood was collected before any treatment was given, at the time of initial diagnosis. Following sample collection, hyperthyroidism patients were given methimazole at a starting dose of 30 mg daily, and ophthalmopathy patients were given high-dose intravenous methylprednisolone. In total, 135 blood samples were TCR-sequenced: approximately 42 ophthalmopathy, some 75 hyperthyroidism and roughly 17 hyperthyroidism-to-ophthalmopathy patients. In six hyperthyroidism patients, the T-cell repertoire of thyroid tissue was compared with the T-cell repertoire of blood. The independent validation cohort included 18 hyperthyroidism patients plus 17 patients who later progressed from hyperthyroidism to ophthalmopathy. A discovery set of 100 patients (roughly 43 ophthalmopathy, 57 stable hyperthyroidism) was enrolled to explore V-J signatures distinguishing ophthalmopathy from hyperthyroidism. TCR beta repertoire signatures were used to distinguish Graves' ophthalmopathy from Graves' hyperthyroidism and to predict progression to ophthalmopathy.

As regards this clonotype: What antigen it recognizes has not been identified. The CDR3 end shows no conserved phenylalanine or tryptophan, and so a read error is likely.

The full study reports these points: In cross-validation, the 13-signature model distinguished ophthalmopathy from stable hyperthyroidism with 85% to 90% sensitivity and around 81% specificity, and in the test set the corresponding values were around 78% and 73%. In validation, the model predicted ophthalmopathy progression with more than 55% sensitivity and around 72% specificity; some twelve predicted patients were CT-confirmed with GO in a median of approximately 6.2 months. Most expanded thyroid clonotypes with frequency above 0.001 were also detected in blood, suggesting blood repertoires may reflect the thyroid immune response. No statistical method was used to set the sample size in advance, and the investigators knew which group each participant was assigned to.

Reading the germline V gene (reference sequence) gives CDR1 MNHNY and CDR2 SVGAGI. A total of 15 residues make up the CDR3, ends included. Of the read, only the CDR3 DNA is kept; its 45 bases are in frame from base 1. V is cut by 2 bases and J by 3 bases, and the space between the germline ends is 14 bases. Ophthalmopathy patients were characterized by moderately to severely active disease, a Clinical Activity Score of at least 3, a NOSPECS grade of at least 4, and a disease duration under 3 months. Patients with other autoimmune diseases, uncontrolled infections, pregnancy or lactation were excluded. Diagnosis was based on clinical symptoms, serum thyroxine, TRAb, thyroid ultrasound and orbital computed tomography. Ficoll-Paque density gradient centrifugation was used to isolate PBMCs from 10 ml of fresh peripheral blood. Total RNA was extracted using Trizol reagent, and RNA quality was checked on an Agilent 2100 Bioanalyzer.

For repertoire sequencing, TCR beta CDR3 regions were amplified from RNA transcripts. A first-round RT-PCR used HTBI primers with the Qiagen OneStep RT-PCR kit, followed by a second-round multiplex PCR, size selection and purification. Libraries were sequenced paired-end with 100 bp reads on an Illumina HiSeq2000. The authors' pipeline ran thus. SOAPnuke was used to process the reads, throwing out any read that had adapters, had uncalled bases, had a mean Phred below 15, or lacked an exact constant-primer or identifier match. High-quality paired reads were merged with COPE v1.2.5. Clonotypes were defined as unique nucleotide sequences and were aligned to IMGT TRB V, D and J references using MiTCR v1.1. Only V-J combinations with frequency above 0.0001 were analysed, covering around 99% of repertoires. For each V-J combination, a TCR clonal expansion and chaos score was defined as F50 clonal expansion divided by the chaos observed in the TCRdist matrix. Welch's t-statistics and random forest were used to reduce features to 10 to 15 V-J combinations, which were fed into a naive Bayes classifier. The similarity between thyroid and blood repertoires was quantified using the Morisita-Horn index. TCRdb ran its own pipeline on the public reads, namely fastp trimming at Q25 and MiXCR clone calling, and kept in-frame beta chains. Under each unique CDR3 protein, matching rows form one entry showing the most common genes and DNA. The V and J calls here are based on TCRdb, not the publication. The sample table records approximately 700,000 distinct CDR3 sequences; more than 40% of these occur just once. Together, the top ten hold more than 2.5% of the sample.

Input material: peripheral blood. The receptor's source is an adult man with Graves' ophthalmopathy. This sequence uses TRBV6-6 and TRBJ2-7; the D gene is possibly TRBD1, with 6 bases matching. At the DNA level, the sequence is TGTGCCAGCAGTTACGAGGACAGAGAAAACTACGAGCAGTACCTC. It translates to CASSYEDRENYEQYL.